This T cell receptor (beta chain) derives from a study of T cells after yellow fever vaccination. Study-level background: Fractions low in cell number were prepared with SMART-Seq v4 Ultra Low Input.

A process of 5'RACE template switching, which added a universal primer site and UMIs, was used to make TCR cDNA. TCRdb itself ran the 5' RACE reads through MiXCR, one entry per CDR3 protein. The sample includes more than 300,000 distinct CDR3 sequences, about 4.5% of them seen just once. Points on this clonotype: Its antigen is not known.

Study-level findings and limits: The study noted that FACS-sorted repertoires could contain abundant clonotypes contaminating from the bulk population. Most primary-vaccination clones recurred post-booster (around 95% CD4, around 90% CD8).

This CDR3 has 13 amino acids. Trimming took off 4 bases at V and 8 bases at J, with 14 bases between the two ends. Germline V gene sequence: CDR1 SGHDT, CDR2 YYEEEE. The sequence came from a man between 18 and 35 years old who received the YFV17D yellow fever vaccine. Specimen: PBMCs, collected 15 days after the yellow fever booster vaccination. The J gene is TRBJ2-3, the V gene TRBV5-6; D gene ambiguous. The CDR3 bases are TGTGCCAGCAGCCCGGGTCGTGGAGCTACGCAGTATTTT. Its translation: CASSPGRGATQYF.